One sample yielded the 25 T cell receptor beta chains listed below, sequenced in a study of T cell repertoires in cytomegalovirus infection. TCRdb re-derived calls from the reads in MiXCR, one entry per CDR3 protein. This sample has around 300,000 distinct CDR3 sequences, with roughly 25% found just once. Antigens of these TCRs are unknown. Sequencing used cultured PBMCs, obtained from culture after CMV antigen stimulation. Every receptor here comes from a human donor in good health (CMV status not recorded). Some clones in this sample may be carry-over from other donors' samples.

The J gene is TRBJ2-3, the V gene TRBV7-3, with 7 bases matching TRBD2. Germline CDR1 reads SGHTA; CDR2 reads FQGTGA. This CDR3 is built from 15 residues. J was trimmed by 5 bases and V by 5 bases; bases with no gene match: 10. The CDR3 reads CASSLSGGSGDTQYF. CDR3 bases: TGTGCCAGCAGCCTCTCGGGGGGTTCGGGAGATACGCAGTATTTT. The whole variable domain, remainder taken from reference TRBV7-3 and TRBJ2-3, is GAGVSQTPSNKVTEKGKYVELRCDPISGHTALYWYRQSLGQGPEFLIYFQGTGAADDSGLPNDRFFAVRPEGSVSTLKIQRTERGDSAVYLCASSLSGGSGDTQYFGPGTRLTVL.

This chain connects TRBV7-9 to TRBJ2-1; TRBD2 might be the D (5 bases). The V end was cut by 4 bases, the J end by 0 bases, with 19 bases between. Germline lookup yields CDR1 SEHNR and CDR2 FQNEAQ (reference sequence). This CDR3 has 18 residues. CDR3 sequence reads: CASSSRPGATNSYNEQFF. The CDR3 nucleotides read TGTGCCAGCAGCTCACGTCCCGGTGCGACTAACTCCTACAATGAGCAGTTCTTC.

The J gene is TRBJ1-1, the V gene TRBV29-1, with D tentatively TRBD1 (6 bases). The V end was cut by 4 bases, the J end by 4 bases, with 16 bases between. Germline CDR1 reads SQVTM; CDR2 reads ANQGSEA. This CDR3 is 14 amino acids long. The CDR3 loop reads CSVVPGAAGTEAFF. CDR3 DNA: TGCAGCGTTGTCCCAGGGGCCGCGGGCACTGAAGCTTTCTTT.

The chain links TRBV11-2 to TRBJ2-1; unclear D gene. Germline V lookup: CDR1 SGHAT, CDR2 FQNNGV. The ends were cut back, 5 bases at V and 6 bases at J, with 8 bases in the middle. The CDR3 is 12 amino acids. The CDR3 DNA reads as TGTGCCAGCAGCCAGCCACTCAATGAGCAGTTCTTC. It codes for CASSQPLNEQFF.

This clonotype was found a few times. The V gene is TRBV7-2, the J gene TRBJ1-3; D gene ambiguous. Germline V lookup: CDR1 SGHTA, CDR2 FQGNSA. Trimming left V 0 bases short and J 4 bases short, with 13 bases between. This CDR3 is 16 amino acids long. The CDR3 loop is CASSLALGFSGNTIYF. Written as DNA, the CDR3 is TGTGCCAGCAGCTTAGCGTTGGGGTTTAGCGGAAACACCATATATTTT.

This clonotype was counted ten times or more. One junction end does not reproduce the germline sequence, and a read error may be involved. The CDR3: CASSLGGGQPQHF. CDR3 nucleotides: TGTGCCAGCAGCTTAGGGGGAGGTCAGCCCCAGCATTTT. The chain has TRBV12-3 or TRBV12-4 and TRBJ1-5, with TRBD1 as a possible D gene (6 bases). This CDR3 comprises 13 residues.

The genes are TRBV7-9 and TRBJ2-1; no firm D call. The length of the CDR3 is 15 residues. Trimming removed 3 bases at V and 0 bases at J, with 9 bases between. CDR1 SEHNR and CDR2 FQNEAQ come from the germline V gene (reference sequence). The CDR3 sequence is CASSFRDDSYNEQFF. In nucleotides, the CDR3 is TGTGCCAGCAGCTTCAGAGATGACTCCTACAATGAGCAGTTCTTC.

The chain is built from TRBV7-6 and TRBJ2-1; D unresolved. Germline CDR1 is SGHVS and CDR2 is FNYEAQ. V lost 1 base and J lost 6, with 10 bases in between. The CDR3 sequence is 14 residues long. The CDR3 region is CASSLDASGNEQFF. CDR3 nucleotide sequence: TGTGCCAGCAGCTTAGATGCTAGTGGCAATGAGCAGTTCTTC. Full variable domain (remainder filled in from reference TRBV7-6 and TRBJ2-1): GAGVSQSPRYKVTKRGQDVALRCDPISGHVSLYWYRQALGQGPEFLTYFNYEAQQDKSGLPNDRFSAERPEGSISTLTIQRTEQRDSAMYRCASSLDASGNEQFFGPGTRLTVL.

This clonotype came up many times. The V call is TRBV7-8, the J call TRBJ1-3, with no clear D. Per the germline V gene, CDR1 is SGHVS and CDR2 is FQNEAQ. The CDR3 runs 13 residues. Trimming removed 4 bases at V and 0 bases at J, with 4 bases between. CDR3 sequence (DNA): TGTGCCAGCAGCTACAGCTCTGGAAACACCATATATTTT. Amino acids: CASSYSSGNTIYF.

The chain recombines TRBV7-2 with TRBJ1-3; TRBD1 is a possible D gene (5 bases). The CDR3 has 13 residues. In germline, CDR1 is SGHTA, CDR2 FQGNSA. The V gene lost 4 bases and the J gene lost 7 bases, with 11 bases spanning the gap. In DNA, the CDR3 is TGTGCCAGCAGCTCCCGTGAGGGGAACACCATATATTTT. This codes for CASSSREGNTIYF.

With respect to this clonotype: The germline gene is not matched at one end of the junction; a read error may be the cause. The rearrangement joins TRBV4-1 to TRBJ2-1, with TRBD2 matching over 12 bases. The CDR3 totals 18 residues. The germline V gene has CDR1 MGHRA and CDR2 YSYEKL. The CDR3, as DNA: TGCGCCAGCAGTCAAGGACTAGCGGGACGCTCACTGTACAATGAGCAGTTCTTC. It specifies CASSQGLAGRSLYNEQFF.

This clonotype was observed once. This chain joins TRBV24-1 and TRBJ1-2, with 9 bases that match TRBD1. The V gene's germline CDR1 is KGHDR and CDR2 SFDVKD. The CDR3 runs to 14 residues. J lost 8 bases, V lost 4 bases, and 7 bases had no gene match. CDR3 DNA sequence: TGTGCCACCAGTGACCCATGGACAGGGGAGGGCTACACCTTC. It specifies CATSDPWTGEGYTF.

This chain connects TRBV7-2 to TRBJ2-3; possible D gene TRBD2, 5 bases. Trimming shortened V by 3 bases and J by 4 bases, and 11 bases separated the two germline ends. Germline loops: CDR1 SGHTA, CDR2 FQGNSA. The CDR3 sequence is 14 residues long. The CDR3 region is CASSFQVGADTQYF. The CDR3 DNA reads as TGTGCCAGCAGCTTCCAGGTGGGAGCAGATACGCAGTATTTT. Together with reference TRBV7-2 and TRBJ2-3, the CDR3 gives the full variable domain: GAGVSQSPSNKVTEKGKDVELRCDPISGHTALYWYRQSLGQGLEFLIYFQGNSAPDKSGLPSDRFSAERTGGSVSTLTIQRTQQEDSAVYLCASSFQVGADTQYFGPGTRLTVL.

This clonotype was found once. The chain couples TRBV19 to TRBJ2-7; 7 positions match TRBD1. CDR1 is LNHDA, CDR2 SQIVND, per germline (reference sequence). The length of the CDR3 is 17 residues. The V and J ends lost 1 base and 5 bases, in that order; junction bases with no gene match: 14. The CDR3: CASSIGGWGTDLDEQYF. CDR3 sequence (DNA): TGTGCCAGTAGTATAGGAGGTTGGGGGACAGACCTCGACGAGCAGTACTTC.

This chain links TRBV27 with TRBJ1-1, with 7 bases lining up with TRBD1. The germline V gene has CDR1 MNHEY and CDR2 SMNVEV (reference sequence). CDR3 length equals 13 residues. The J segment lost 7 bases and the V segment lost 5 bases, leaving 7 bases of the junction unmatched. As DNA, the CDR3 is TGTGCCAGCAGTCTGGGGGGACAGAGTGAAGCTTTCTTT. Its protein product is CASSLGGQSEAFF.

V and J are TRBV6-5 and TRBJ2-3; no clear D. Trimming stripped 0 bases from V and 0 bases from J, with 10 bases between. The CDR3 extends over 16 amino acids. CDR1 is MNHEY, CDR2 SVGAGI, per germline. The CDR3 sequence is CASSYSSGLSTDTQYF. CDR3 bases: TGTGCCAGCAGTTACTCTTCGGGCCTTAGCACAGATACGCAGTATTTT.

This clonotype was counted only a few times. J is TRBJ2-2 and V is TRBV15; TRBD1 matches at 8 bases. The CDR3 has 12 residues. V dropped 11 bases and J dropped 7; count of bases not matched to a gene: 6. Per the germline V gene, CDR1 is LNHNV and CDR2 is YYDKDF (reference sequence). The CDR3 here is CAARTGYGELFF. Here the CDR3 DNA reads TGTGCCGCCCGGACAGGGTACGGGGAGCTGTTTTTT. Combining the CDR3 with reference TRBV15 and TRBJ2-2 gives the whole variable domain DAMVIQNPRYQVTQFGKPVTLSCSQTLNHNVMYWYQQKSSQAPKLLFHYYDKDFNNEADTPDNFQSRRPNTSFCFLDIRSPGLGDTAMYLCAARTGYGELFFGEGSRLTVL.

V usage is TRBV6-2 or TRBV6-3 and J usage is TRBJ1-1; no reliable D call. CDR3 size: 14 residues. V was shortened by 0 bases and J by 7 bases, with 12 bases between the two germline ends. Germline assignment: CDR1 MNHEY and CDR2 SVGEGT. The CDR3 nucleotides read TGTGCCAGCAGTTACTCGGCTGCGTTCAGTGAAGCTTTCTTT. Translation: CASSYSAAFSEAFF.

This clonotype turned up a few times. This chain joins TRBV6-5 and TRBJ1-2; D remains ambiguous. Trimming removed 10 bases at V and 4 bases at J, with 16 bases between. The CDR3 consists of 13 residues. Germline-derived CDR1 and CDR2 are MNHEY and SVGAGI. As DNA, the CDR3 is TGTGCCACTCAACGACAAGGATTCTATGGCTACACCTTC. Its protein product is CATQRQGFYGYTF.

Only a few counts were recorded for this clonotype. This rearrangement joins TRBV4-1 to TRBJ1-2; D call uncertain. Trimming cost V 0 bases and J 4 bases, with 6 bases left between them. This CDR3 is built from 13 residues. CDR1 is MGHRA, CDR2 YSYEKL, per germline. The CDR3 protein is CASSQDSVYGYTF. The CDR3 DNA follows: TGCGCCAGCAGCCAAGATTCGGTCTATGGCTACACCTTC.

This rearrangement joins TRBV7-6 to TRBJ1-3; D is unclear. Germline V gene lookup returns CDR1 SGHVS and CDR2 FNYEAQ. The CDR3 has 15 amino acids. Trimming took off 1 base at V and 0 bases at J, with 7 bases between the two ends. The chain's CDR3 is CASSLGPHSGNTIYF. CDR3 bases: TGTGCCAGCAGCTTAGGACCGCACTCTGGAAACACCATATATTTT. Variable domain in full (rest from reference TRBV7-6 and TRBJ1-3): GAGVSQSPRYKVTKRGQDVALRCDPISGHVSLYWYRQALGQGPEFLTYFNYEAQQDKSGLPNDRFSAERPEGSISTLTIQRTEQRDSAMYRCASSLGPHSGNTIYFGEGSWLTVV.

V and J are TRBV4-3 and TRBJ2-3; TRBD2 matches at 9 bases. Losses at the gene ends were 4 bases for V and 2 bases for J; bases not matched to a gene: 7. CDR1 and CDR2 (germline): LGHNA, YSLEER. There are 16 residues in the CDR3. The CDR3, as DNA: TGCGCCAGCAGCCTGTTATGGACTAGCGACACAGATACGCAGTATTTT. This sequence encodes CASSLLWTSDTDTQYF.

In its sample, this clonotype ranks as medium-sized (0.01 to 0.1%). CDR3 nucleotides: TGTGCCAGCAGACGGAGTTTAGCGGGGTCGAACACCGGGGAGCTGTTTTTT. Translating it yields CASRRSLAGSNTGELFF. The gene calls are TRBV6-1 and TRBJ2-2; 8 nucleotides agree with TRBD2. This CDR3 is built from 17 residues. From germline, CDR1 is MNHNS and CDR2 SASEGT. V trimming: 6 bases; J trimming: 0 bases; junction bases outside the gene matches: 9.

V usage is TRBV29-1 and J usage is TRBJ2-1, with a tentative D call TRBD2 (6 bases). This CDR3 contains 16 residues. Germline lookup yields CDR1 SQVTM and CDR2 ANQGSEA. The V gene lost 0 bases and the J gene lost 1 base, with 13 bases spanning the gap. CDR3: CSVEEVTSLSYNEQFF. CDR3 DNA: TGCAGCGTTGAAGAGGTGACTAGTTTGTCCTACAATGAGCAGTTCTTC.

This clonotype was counted at least ten times. V is TRBV7-8 and J is TRBJ2-7; D not certain. The CDR3 contains 16 residues. CDR1 is SGHVS and CDR2 is FQNEAQ in the germline V gene. V lost 5 bases to trimming and J lost 4 bases, with 21 bases between them. This CDR3 reads CASSPADRVSMYEQYF. For the CDR3, the DNA is TGTGCCAGCAGCCCCGCGGATCGGGTCTCGATGTACGAGCAGTACTTC.